This paragraph covers one T cell receptor (beta chain) sequence. No antigen is known for it. MiXCR was run by TCRdb on the 5' RACE reads, yielding one entry per CDR3 protein. Here the sample spans around 340,000 distinct CDR3 sequences, 12% to 15% being singletons. The data originate from a study of T-cell memory formation after mild COVID-19. Findings of the study overall: That cross-reactive memory joined was suggested by some responding clones appearing in pre-infection memory.

The TCR was taken from a man younger than 35 who had mild COVID-19 (a few samples of this study predate the infection). Cell type and time point are not known. The sequenced sample consisted of PBMCs or a T cell subset sorted from them (not recorded which).

CDR3 in DNA: TGTGCCAGCAGTTTAGCCCTAGCGGGGGGTCAGTACTTC. This encodes CASSLALAGGQYF. The chain carries TRBV12-3 or TRBV12-4 and TRBJ2-5; TRBD2 matches at 11 bases. Trimming cost V 0 bases and J 11 bases; bases outside gene matches: 2. The CDR3 is 13 residues long.